Listed below are T cell receptor beta chains from one sample, sequenced in a study of blood T cell repertoires in COVID-19. The repertoire was sequenced with immunoSEQ multiplex PCR; TCRdb's copy has only in-frame clones and lacks some. The sample records 100,000 to 150,000 clones, over 75% being singletons. Sequenced input: peripheral blood. These receptor sequences come from a man aged 60 to 75 with acute or convalescent COVID-19. Both conserved end residues are part of each CDR3. Clone size is not always given. Where it is, it says once, few, many or a class for expanded clones.

TRBJ1-2 | . | TRBV12-3/TRBV12-4 | 13 | CASTPTGSNGYTF
TRBJ1-1 | . | TRBV6-5 | 15 | CASSYSARGNTEAFF
TRBJ1-2 | . | TRBV27 | 13 | CASSPRGGDGYTF
TRBJ1-1 | . | TRBV5-4 | 15 | CASSVDRGLNTEAFF
TRBJ2-5 | . | TRBV7-9 | 12 | CASSFPSREQYF
TRBJ1-2 | . | TRBV24-1 | 15 | CATSDFRDKSAGYTF
TRBJ2-7 | . | TRBV3-1/TRBV3-2 | 15 | CASSHGQGASYEQYF
TRBJ2-6 | . | TRBV9 | 19 | CASSVVKHQGYSGANVLTF
TRBJ1-2 | . | TRBV7-8 | 14 | CASSLDRTIYGYTF
TRBJ1-2 | . | TRBV28 | 15 | CASSSPNRGRYGYTF
TRBJ2-5 | . | TRBV6-5 | 14 | CASRKTSGKETQYF
TRBJ2-4 | . | TRBV24-1 | 16 | CATPIGPGGPKNIQYF
TRBJ2-1 | . | TRBV7-3 | 16 | CASSFSRDRGNNEQFF
TRBJ1-2 | . | TRBV11-3 | 13 | CASSTTTGGGYTF
TRBJ2-3 | . | TRBV21-1 | 16 | CASSEPRDRYTDTQYF
TRBJ2-5 | . | TRBV2 | 14 | CASKGGPYQETQYF
TRBJ1-3 | . | TRBV7-6 | 15 | CASSLRRSSGNTIYF
TRBJ1-2 | . | TRBV21-1 | 19 | CASSKAPTGSQGLNYGYTF
TRBJ2-7 | . | TRBV28 | 14 | CASISAGLVYEQYF
TRBJ1-1 | . | TRBV18 | 14 | CASSPVTGPYEAFF
TRBJ1-6 | once | TRBV28 | 16 | CASSTMGTGGVSPLHF
TRBJ2-7 | . | TRBV4-1 | 14 | CASSPYSSSYEQYF
TRBJ1-1 | . | TRBV6-5 | 12 | CATGQGYTEAFF
TRBJ1-2 | . | TRBV7-3 | 15 | CASSLRREDNDGYTF
TRBJ1-6 | . | TRBV4-1 | 14 | CASSQVSGQGSLHF
TRBJ1-1 | few | TRBV7-8 | 15 | CASSLAQQINTEAFF
TRBJ2-1 | . | TRBV7-3 | 15 | CASSWGLAGFGEQFF
TRBJ2-3 | . | TRBV2 | 18 | CASDRRRVLAGDTDTQYF
TRBJ1-4 | . | TRBV4-2 | 17 | CASSRDLQGDRNEKLFF
TRBJ2-1 | . | TRBV7-2 | 14 | CASSLLAGDNEQFF
TRBJ2-3 | few | TRBV19 | 16 | CASSMRLAGGADTQYF
TRBJ2-1 | . | TRBV6-5 | 13 | CASTETPGGEQFF
TRBJ1-2 | once | TRBV28 | 15 | CASSPGGAQDYGYTF
TRBJ2-2 | . | TRBV9 | 15 | CASHRTGTNTGELFF
TRBJ1-1 | . | TRBV5-1 | 14 | CASSSQGYSPEAFF
TRBJ2-2 | . | TRBV6-5 | 15 | CASSYGRSNTGELFF
TRBJ1-4 | . | TRBV7-2 | 14 | CASSLSATNEKLFF
TRBJ2-2 | . | TRBV21-1 | 11 | CASSNAGELFF
TRBJ1-6 | . | TRBV27 | 15 | CASSRNIPYNSPLHF
TRBJ2-1 | few | TRBV7-3 | 15 | CASSGLAGGYNEQFF
TRBJ1-1 | . | TRBV6-7 | 22 | CASSWGEVLGPSGVGLGTEAFF
TRBJ2-1 | . | TRBV29-1 | 17 | CSAWGLAGGSSYNEQFF
TRBJ2-1 | . | TRBV7-3 | 16 | CASSSGLAASYNEQFF
TRBJ1-5 | . | TRBV5-1 | 14 | CASSSGTAVQPQHF